Shown below are 19 T cell receptor beta chains from a single sample sequenced in a study of blood T cell repertoires in COVID-19. Assay: immunoSEQ multiplex PCR; the TCRdb copy retains only in-frame clones and omits some. The sample carries some 250,000 clones, approximately 86% recorded once. Sequencing was done on a sample of peripheral blood. These TCRs come from a human donor in a cohort sampled during active COVID-19.

V gene TRBV7-2 combines with J gene TRBJ2-7; TRBD2 matches 8 bases. Trimming removed 2 bases from V and 6 bases from J; junction bases left unmatched: 3. Germline CDR1 and CDR2: SGHTA and FQGNSA. This CDR3 is built from 13 residues. CDR3 bases: TGTGCCAGCAGCTTACGGGGGGGGCGCGAGCAGTACTTC. This sequence encodes CASSLRGGREQYF. The variable domain in full, with the rest retrieved from reference TRBV7-2 and TRBJ2-7, is GAGVSQSPSNKVTEKGKDVELRCDPISGHTALYWYRQSLGQGLEFLIYFQGNSAPDKSGLPSDRFSAERTGGSVSTLTIQRTQQEDSAVYLCASSLRGGREQYFGPGTRLTVT.

The V and J genes are TRBV7-9 and TRBJ2-5; 7 bases line up with TRBD2. The J segment lost 4 bases and the V segment lost 10 bases, leaving 21 bases of the junction unmatched. This CDR3 has 17 residues. The germline gives CDR1 SEHNR, CDR2 FQNEAQ (reference sequence). CDR3 sequence reads: CAIFLTGVRESGETQYF. CDR3 nucleotide sequence: TGTGCCATCTTTCTCACCGGGGTGCGGGAGTCGGGAGAGACCCAGTACTTC.

The rearrangement uses TRBV7-9 and TRBJ2-1, with 8 bases matching TRBD2. Per germline, CDR1 SEHNR and CDR2 FQNEAQ (reference sequence). The J segment lost 3 bases and the V segment lost 6 bases, leaving 7 bases of the junction unmatched. CDR3 length: 15 amino acids. CDR3 region: CASRLSGSGYNEQFF. CDR3 DNA sequence: TGTGCCAGCAGACTAAGCGGGAGCGGCTACAATGAGCAGTTCTTC.

The chain employs TRBV9 and TRBJ1-4; a weak D match, TRBD1 (5 bases). V gave up 3 bases and J gave up 13 bases, with 19 bases separating them. Germline V lookup: CDR1 SGDLS, CDR2 YYNGEE. The CDR3 runs to 14 residues. The CDR3, as DNA: TGTGCCAGCAGCGGGGGCCTTGGGGGGAGCAGACTGTTTTTT. Amino acid sequence: CASSGGLGGSRLFF.

The rearrangement uses TRBV3-1 (or the pseudogene TRBV3-2) and TRBJ2-7; 12 bases line up with TRBD2. The germline CDR1 and CDR2 sequences are LGHDT and YNNKEL (reference sequence). J gave up 4 bases and V 4 bases, and 2 bases lay outside the gene matches. The CDR3 spans 14 residues. The CDR3, as DNA: TGTGCCAGCAGCCGAGGGACTAGCGGGTACGAGCAGTACTTC. It codes for CASSRGTSGYEQYF.

The chain carries TRBV19 and TRBJ2-6; TRBD1 might be the D (6 bases). Per germline, CDR1 LNHDA and CDR2 SQIVND (reference sequence). Trimming took 5 bases from V and 0 from J, leaving 11 bases between them. The CDR3 length is 16 residues. CDR3 DNA sequence: TGTGCCAGTAGTGTGCTACAGGGCTCTGGGGCCAACGTCCTGACTTTC. Residues: CASSVLQGSGANVLTF.

The rearrangement links TRBV6-5 to TRBJ1-1; 7 bases agree with TRBD1. The ends lost 8 bases at V and 5 bases at J; junction bases unmatched: 14. Germline CDR1 and CDR2: MNHEY and SVGAGI. The CDR3 covers 15 residues. The CDR3 sequence is CASGDEGAGSTEAFF. CDR3 nucleotide sequence: TGTGCCAGCGGGGACGAGGGGGCAGGGTCGACTGAAGCTTTCTTT.

The CDR3 spells CASSQELASGRGYGYEQYF. CDR3 bases: TGCGCCAGCAGCCAAGAATTGGCTAGCGGGAGAGGTTATGGTTACGAGCAGTACTTC. The genes are TRBV4-3 and TRBJ2-7; the match to TRBD2 covers 10 bases. V lost 0 bases to trimming and J lost 4 bases; unmatched junction nucleotides: 15. Germline V gene sequence: CDR1 LGHNA, CDR2 YSLEER. This CDR3 has 19 residues.

The chain joins TRBV19 to TRBJ2-1, with 12 bases aligning to TRBD2. V lost 6 bases and J lost 2; bases outside the gene matches: 2. CDR1 and CDR2 (germline): LNHDA, SQIVND (reference sequence). This CDR3 has 15 residues. CDR3 region: CASRLAGGAYNEQFF. In DNA, the CDR3 is TGTGCCAGTAGGCTAGCGGGGGGGGCCTACAATGAGCAGTTCTTC.

The chain couples TRBV9 to TRBJ2-6; D perhaps matches TRBD1 (6 bases). CDR1 SGDLS and CDR2 YYNGEE come from the germline V gene. V was pared by 4 bases and J by 0 bases, with 11 bases between. This CDR3 has 16 residues. CDR3 nucleotides: TGTGCCAGCAGCACGGGACACCTCTCTGGGGCCAACGTCCTGACTTTC. Protein product: CASSTGHLSGANVLTF.

V and J are TRBV7-9 and TRBJ2-7; 10 bases line up with TRBD2. Germline CDR1 reads SEHNR; CDR2 reads FQNEAQ (reference sequence). V was clipped by 3 bases and J by 2 bases; unmatched bases: 1. The CDR3 spans 14 residues. CDR3 protein: CASSFGLAAYEQYF. The CDR3 nucleotides read TGTGCCAGCAGCTTTGGACTAGCGGCCTACGAGCAGTACTTC.

V usage is TRBV27 and J usage is TRBJ2-2; 8 bases agree with TRBD1. This CDR3 spans 17 amino acids. V gave up 4 bases and J gave up 5 bases; unmatched junction bases: 12. Germline values: CDR1 MNHEY, CDR2 SMNVEV (reference sequence). This CDR3 reads CASSSYDRGGSTGELFF. CDR3 sequence (DNA): TGTGCCAGCAGTTCATATGACAGGGGCGGTTCAACCGGGGAGCTGTTTTTT.

The V and J genes are TRBV30 and TRBJ2-3; weak D call: TRBD1 (5 bases). The germline V gene encodes CDR1 GTSNPN and CDR2 SVGIG (reference sequence). The CDR3 runs to 15 residues. Trimming left V 4 bases short and J 0 bases short, with 14 bases between. CDR3 nucleotide sequence: TGTGCCTGGATAAACCCAGGGTGGAGCACAGATACGCAGTATTTT. This sequence encodes CAWINPGWSTDTQYF.

This clone came up once. V is TRBV7-2 and J is TRBJ2-5, with 9 bases matching TRBD1. CDR1 is SGHTA and CDR2 is FQGNSA in the germline V gene. This CDR3 is built from 15 residues. With 5 bases clipped from V and 4 bases from J, the junction kept 8 bases outside the gene matches. The CDR3 protein is CASSQGGQGGETQYF. The DNA of the CDR3 is TGTGCCAGCAGCCAGGGGGGACAGGGTGGAGAGACCCAGTACTTC. The whole variable domain, remainder taken from reference TRBV7-2 and TRBJ2-5, is GAGVSQSPSNKVTEKGKDVELRCDPISGHTALYWYRQSLGQGLEFLIYFQGNSAPDKSGLPSDRFSAERTGGSVSTLTIQRTQQEDSAVYLCASSQGGQGGETQYFGPGTRLLVL.

This clone was picked up a small number of times. The J gene is TRBJ2-7, the V gene TRBV11-1; no clear D. Per germline, CDR1 SGHAT and CDR2 FQDESV (reference sequence). V lost 5 bases to trimming and J lost 0 bases, with 5 bases between them. The CDR3 loop spans 12 amino acids. CDR3 in DNA: TGTGCCAGCAGCCCCTCCTCCTACGAGCAGTACTTC. This codes for CASSPSSYEQYF.

The chain joins TRBV6-1 to TRBJ1-1; 9 bases line up with TRBD1. Unmatched junction bases numbered 5, after V lost 2 bases and J lost 10 bases. Per germline, CDR1 MNHNS and CDR2 SASEGT. The CDR3 has 13 amino acids. The CDR3, as DNA: TGTGCCAGCAGTGAAACACAGGGGGCAGGAGCTTTCTTT. Its translation is CASSETQGAGAFF.

The CDR3 coding sequence is TGTGCCAGCAGTCTGGTCCGGGACAATGAGCAGTTCTTC. Translated: CASSLVRDNEQFF. The rearrangement joins TRBV6-5 to TRBJ2-1; no definite D call. Germline CDR1 MNHEY, CDR2 SVGAGI. V dropped 5 bases and J dropped 5 bases, with 10 bases sitting between them. The CDR3 has 13 residues.

The V call is TRBV30, the J call TRBJ2-7; a weak D match, TRBD1 (5 bases). Per the germline V gene, CDR1 is GTSNPN and CDR2 is SVGIG (reference sequence). The CDR3 covers 16 residues. Deletions cut 3 bases from V and 2 bases from J, with 20 bases between. CDR3 residues: CAWSEELWTPTYEQYF. CDR3 nucleotide sequence: TGTGCCTGGAGCGAGGAGCTTTGGACACCTACCTACGAGCAGTACTTC. Supplemented by reference TRBV30 and TRBJ2-7, the full variable domain reads SQTIHQWPATLVQPVGSPLSLECTVEGTSNPNLYWYRQAAGRGLQLLFYSVGIGQISSEVPQNLSASRPQDRQFILSSKKLLLSDSGFYLCAWSEELWTPTYEQYFGPGTRLTVT.

This clone occurred a few times. V is TRBV19 and J is TRBJ2-7, with a tentative D call TRBD1 (6 bases). The CDR3 length is 13 residues. Trimming removed 3 bases from V and 6 bases from J, with 12 bases in between. Germline V gives CDR1 LNHDA, CDR2 SQIVND (reference sequence). The CDR3 DNA is TGTGCCAGTAGTATGGGCCCAGGGGTCGAGCAGTACTTC. It specifies CASSMGPGVEQYF. Variable domain in full (rest from reference TRBV19 and TRBJ2-7): DGGITQSPKYLFRKEGQNVTLSCEQNLNHDAMYWYRQDPGQGLRLIYYSQIVNDFQKGDIAEGYSVSREKKESFPLTVTSAQKNPTAFYLCASSMGPGVEQYFGPGTRLTVT.